A single TCR beta chain is shown here with its context. Only in-frame clones appear in the TCRdb table, and some are missing; sequencing was by immunoSEQ multiplex PCR. The sample shows over 150,000 clones, roughly 87% of them seen only once. These data are taken from a study of blood T cell repertoires in COVID-19. Study details: Sources were T cells, B-cell-depleted T cells, or PBMCs; the material itself was cDNA or gDNA.

After removal of 0 bases from V and 6 bases from J, the junction contained 4 bases not matched to a gene. This CDR3 comprises 15 residues. Germline lookup yields CDR1 LGHNA and CDR2 YSLEER. This TCR derives from a woman aged 55-69 years who had recovered from COVID-19. The rearrangement uses TRBV4-3 and TRBJ2-2; 7 bases are a match to TRBD2. Sequencing was carried out using peripheral blood. CDR3 in amino acids: CASSQDTGGSGELFF. CDR3 in DNA: TGCGCCAGCAGCCAAGATACGGGAGGATCCGGGGAGCTGTTTTTT.